The rows below give T cell receptor beta chains drawn from one sample of a study of cytomegalovirus exposure and HLA in healthy donors. Repertoires were generated with immunoSEQ multiplex PCR, while TCRdb's copy carries only in-frame clones and drops some. The sample yields about 200,000 clones, 80% to 85% seen once. Material: PBMCs. These receptors were obtained from a woman aged 25 to 39 in good health and CMV-seronegative. The CDR3 runs from the conserved cysteine through the conserved F or W. A D gene is named only where the DNA matches it firmly. Clone size is given for some rows only: seen once, a few or many times, or a class if the clone is expanded.

clone_size	v_call	d_call	j_call	cdr3_aa	cdr3_nt
-	TRBV15	TRBD1	TRBJ2-7	CATSSPGGTYEQYF	TGTGCCACCAGCTCACCAGGGGGAACCTACGAGCAGTACTTC
-	TRBV30	-	TRBJ1-2	CAWSVQEGNGYTF	TGTGCCTGGAGTGTACAGGAAGGGAACGGCTACACCTTC
-	TRBV5-1	-	TRBJ2-7	CASSLALAREQYF	TGCGCCAGCAGCTTGGCACTAGCTCGCGAGCAGTACTTC
-	TRBV2	-	TRBJ1-1	CASGLQGNTEAFF	TGTGCCAGCGGGCTCCAGGGGAACACTGAAGCTTTCTTT
-	TRBV6-1	-	TRBJ1-4	CASRKQEFNEKLFF	TGTGCCAGCAGGAAACAGGAGTTTAATGAAAAACTGTTTTTT
-	TRBV27	TRBD1	TRBJ1-1	CASSPRQGATEAFF	TGTGCCAGCAGTCCGAGACAGGGGGCCACTGAAGCTTTCTTT
-	TRBV2	-	TRBJ2-5	CASSEFASRSGETQYF	TGTGCCAGCAGTGAATTTGCTAGTCGGTCGGGAGAGACCCAGTACTTC
once	TRBV11-2	-	TRBJ1-6	CASSVGGRTLHF	TGTGCCAGCAGCGTGGGGGGTCGTACCCTCCACTTT
-	TRBV5-4	-	TRBJ1-1	CASSLYRAMDTEAFF	TGTGCCAGCAGCCTCTACAGGGCTATGGACACTGAAGCTTTCTTT
-	TRBV10-1	-	TRBJ1-1	CASSEWGVLNTEAFF	TGCGCCAGCAGTGAGTGGGGGGTCTTGAATACTGAAGCTTTCTTT
-	TRBV15	TRBD1	TRBJ2-7	CATSRFRDRGQYEQYF	TGTGCCACCAGCAGATTCCGGGACAGGGGGCAATACGAGCAGTACTTC
-	TRBV6-1	-	TRBJ2-7	CASIDNYEQYF	TGTGCCAGCATTGACAACTACGAGCAGTACTTC
once	TRBV29-1	TRBD2	TRBJ2-7	CSGQAGGYEQYF	TGCAGCGGGCAAGCGGGAGGCTACGAGCAGTACTTC
-	TRBV30	-	TRBJ1-6	CAWSDFHGFGSPLHF	TGTGCCTGGAGTGATTTCCACGGGTTTGGTTCACCCCTCCACTTT
once	TRBV11-2	-	TRBJ1-4	CASSNLGSQREKLFF	TGTGCCAGCAGCAACCTAGGCTCCCAAAGGGAAAAACTGTTTTTT
-	TRBV1	-	TRBJ1-1	CTSSQPGGRNTEAFF	TGCACCAGCAGCCAACCAGGGGGTAGGAACACTGAAGCTTTCTTT
-	TRBV5-1	TRBD2	TRBJ2-3	CASSARTSGGARDTQYF	TGCGCCAGCAGCGCAAGGACTAGCGGGGGGGCCCGAGATACGCAGTATTTT
few	TRBV5-1	TRBD1	TRBJ2-1	CASSRTGQYNEQFF	TGCGCCAGCAGCAGGACAGGGCAGTACAATGAGCAGTTCTTC
-	TRBV30	TRBD1	TRBJ2-3	CAWSSGGSGTDTQYF	TGTGCCTGGAGTTCAGGGGGCTCGGGCACAGATACGCAGTATTTT
-	TRBV27	TRBD1	TRBJ2-1	CASSRTGQGYNEQFF	TGTGCCAGCAGTCGTACGGGACAGGGTTACAATGAGCAGTTCTTC
-	TRBV29-1	TRBD2	TRBJ2-2	CSVRVGVASGSTGELFF	TGCAGCGTGAGGGTCGGGGTGGCTAGCGGGAGCACCGGGGAGCTGTTTTTT
-	TRBV15	-	TRBJ2-7	CATSRDRGREQYF	TGTGCCACCAGCAGAGACAGGGGTCGTGAGCAGTACTTC
-	TRBV7-9	-	TRBJ1-1	CASSFEGFTEAFF	TGTGCCAGCAGCTTTGAGGGTTTCACTGAAGCTTTCTTT
-	TRBV5-5	-	TRBJ2-6	CASWLGGIRANVLTF	TGTGCCAGCTGGCTGGGGGGTATTAGGGCCAACGTCCTGACTTTC
-	TRBV19	TRBD2	TRBJ2-1	CASSIASGRGEQFF	TGTGCCAGTAGTATAGCAAGCGGGAGGGGTGAGCAGTTCTTC
-	TRBV5-4	TRBD2	TRBJ2-3	CASSEKRGRTDTQYF	TGTGCCAGCAGCGAGAAGCGGGGGCGCACAGATACGCAGTATTTT
once	TRBV6-6	-	TRBJ1-5	CASTLGPGESNQPQHF	TGTGCCAGCACCTTGGGGCCAGGGGAGAGCAATCAGCCCCAGCATTTT
-	TRBV7-2	-	TRBJ2-6	CASSYQSGRFMVLTF	TGTGCCAGCAGCTATCAGTCGGGAAGGTTTATGGTCCTGACTTTC
-	TRBV5-1	TRBD1	TRBJ2-3	CASRNGQGADTQYF	TGCGCCAGCAGAAATGGGCAGGGGGCAGATACGCAGTATTTT
once	TRBV10-3	TRBD2	TRBJ2-7	CAISRGGAEFNEQYF	TGTGCCATCAGTCGGGGGGGCGCCGAATTCAACGAGCAGTACTTC
-	TRBV6-1	TRBD1	TRBJ1-5	CASRGQVDQPQHF	TGTGCCAGCAGGGGACAGGTCGATCAGCCCCAGCATTTT
few	TRBV9	TRBD2	TRBJ2-3	CASSEGLAGGADTQYF	TGTGCCAGCAGCGAGGGACTAGCGGGGGGCGCAGATACGCAGTATTTT
-	TRBV6-6	-	TRBJ2-2	CASSSAGNTGELFF	TGTGCCAGCAGTTCAGCAGGGAACACCGGGGAGCTGTTTTTT
few	TRBV9	TRBD2	TRBJ2-7	CASSVDLAGGREQYF	TGTGCCAGCAGCGTAGACTTAGCGGGAGGGCGGGAGCAGTACTTC
-	TRBV5-1	TRBD1	TRBJ2-3	CASSLGGQGFDTQYF	TGCGCCAGCAGCTTGGGGGGACAGGGGTTTGATACGCAGTATTTT
-	TRBV6-5	-	TRBJ1-1	CASTRTANTEAFF	TGTGCCAGCACCCGAACAGCGAACACTGAAGCTTTCTTT
-	TRBV15	-	TRBJ2-1	CATSRAERRMEQFF	TGTGCCACCAGCAGAGCCGAGCGGAGGATGGAGCAGTTCTTC
once	TRBV27	TRBD1	TRBJ1-3	CASSLKGANGNTIYF	TGTGCCAGCAGTTTGAAGGGGGCTAACGGAAACACCATATATTTT
-	TRBV12-5	TRBD1	TRBJ1-1	CASGLATGQAEAFF	TGTGCTAGTGGTTTGGCCACCGGACAGGCTGAAGCTTTCTTT
-	TRBV5-5	TRBD2	TRBJ2-1	CASTPAGTSGKFGEQFF	TGTGCCAGCACCCCCGCCGGGACTAGCGGGAAATTTGGTGAGCAGTTCTTC
few	TRBV11-2	-	TRBJ2-7	CASSLYVGIRDEQYF	TGTGCCAGCAGCCTCTACGTCGGCATTCGGGACGAGCAGTACTTC